These 30 T cell receptor beta chains were sequenced from one sample in a study of metastatic and nonmetastatic thyroid tumors. MiXCR was used by TCRdb to re-call the PCR reads. Of around 28,000 clones listed, around 15% are singletons. Nobody among the patients had been given any treatment before thyroid surgery. Sequencing input: blood. These TCRs come from a female donor with papillary thyroid cancer or a benign thyroid nodule (not recorded which). Some clones in this sample may be carry-over from other donors' samples.

This clone is medium-sized within its sample. This chain joins TRBV27 and TRBJ1-6; D possibly corresponds to TRBD1 (5 bases). Trimming took off 8 bases at V and 9 bases at J, with 14 bases between the two ends. The germline V gene encodes CDR1 MNHEY and CDR2 SMNVEV (reference sequence). The CDR3 length is 13 residues. The CDR3 sequence is CASSDRVFSPLHF. As DNA, the CDR3 is TGTGCCAGCTCAGACAGAGTGTTTTCACCCCTCCACTTT.

This clone was observed at least ten times. The chain joins TRBV7-9 to TRBJ2-1; 8 bases are shared with TRBD2. This CDR3 has 15 residues. Trimming removed 5 bases from V and 4 bases from J; junction bases left unmatched: 7. Germline assignment: CDR1 SEHNR and CDR2 FQNEAQ (reference sequence). CDR3 residues: CASSRVSGKYNEQFF. CDR3 nucleotides: TGTGCCAGCAGCCGGGTTAGCGGGAAATACAATGAGCAGTTCTTC.

This clone qualifies as medium-sized (0.01 to 0.1%). The J gene is TRBJ1-2, the V gene TRBV6-5; TRBD1 matches at 9 bases. The V gene's germline CDR1 is MNHEY and CDR2 SVGAGI. The CDR3 sequence is 17 residues long. The V gene end was trimmed by 0 bases and the J gene end by 7 bases; junction bases not matched to a gene: 12. Here the CDR3 DNA reads TGTGCCAGCAGTTACTCGTTCACAGGGGGCTCTGGGGGTGGCTACACCTTC. It specifies CASSYSFTGGSGGGYTF.

This clone was seen repeatedly, ten times or more. The rearrangement links TRBV2 to TRBJ1-5; possibly TRBD1 for D (6 bases). Germline loops: CDR1 SNHLY, CDR2 FYNNEI. Trimming left V 2 bases short and J 4 bases short, with 9 bases between. There are 14 residues in the CDR3. CDR3 protein: CASSEWQGNQPQHF. The CDR3 DNA reads TGTGCCAGCAGTGAATGGCAGGGGAATCAGCCCCAGCATTTT.

This clone was observed many times. This chain connects TRBV20-1 to TRBJ2-4, with D perhaps matching TRBD1 or TRBD2 (5 bases each). Germline assignment: CDR1 DFQATT and CDR2 SNEGSKA (reference sequence). Trimming stripped 6 bases from V and 3 bases from J, with 15 bases between. CDR3 size: 14 residues. CDR3 coding DNA: TGCAGTGCCAGGGACGGAACTGGCAAAAACATTCAGTACTTC. Its protein product is CSARDGTGKNIQYF.

This clone was seen ten or more times. This chain uses TRBV10-3 with TRBJ1-1; 10 bases match TRBD1. This CDR3 spans 17 amino acids. Germline V lookup: CDR1 ENHRY, CDR2 SYGVKD. The ends lost 10 bases at V and 5 bases at J; junction bases unmatched: 19. CDR3 amino acids: CATTRAGTGDLSTEAFF. In DNA, the CDR3 is TGTGCCACGACCCGGGCCGGGACAGGGGATTTAAGTACTGAAGCTTTCTTT.

This sequence joins TRBV28 and TRBJ1-2; D may be TRBD1 (6 bases). CDR3 length: 16 amino acids. Trimming removed 2 bases at V and 0 bases at J, with 13 bases between. Per germline, CDR1 MDHEN and CDR2 SYDVKM. The CDR3 DNA follows: TGTGCCAGCAGTTTAGGGGGCCTGATGACTAACTATGGCTACACCTTC. Its translation is CASSLGGLMTNYGYTF.

To note about this clone: A junction boundary mismatches the germline segment, possibly from a read error. This chain joins TRBV12-3 or TRBV12-4 and TRBJ1-2, with a possible D match to TRBD1 (6 bases). This CDR3 region has 14 residues. CDR3 region: CARSLIRGARGDTF. The CDR3 coding sequence is TGTGCCCGCAGTTTAATTCGGGGGGCGCGAGGCGACACCTTC.

In this sample, this clone turned up many times. The V gene is TRBV4-2, the J gene TRBJ1-3, with TRBD1 matching 8 bases. The CDR3 consists of 17 residues. V shed 1 base and J 1 base; nucleotides not matched to a gene: 6. Germline CDR1 LGHNA, CDR2 YNFKEQ. The CDR3 nucleotides are TGTGCCAGCAGCCAAGGTGGGACAGGCACATCTGGAAACACCATATATTTT. Translated, it gives CASSQGGTGTSGNTIYF.

This clone was recorded at least ten times. The chain is built from TRBV7-2 and TRBJ2-1, with D maybe TRBD1 (5 bases). Germline CDR1 SGHTA, CDR2 FQGNSA. The CDR3 is 14 residues long. V lost 5 bases to trimming and J lost 3 bases, with 11 bases between them. CDR3 sequence: CASSRGHLYNEQFF. In nucleotides, the CDR3 is TGTGCCAGCAGCCGTGGACACCTCTACAATGAGCAGTTCTTC. Using reference TRBV7-2 and TRBJ2-1 for the parts outside the CDR3, the full variable domain is GAGVSQSPSNKVTEKGKDVELRCDPISGHTALYWYRQSLGQGLEFLIYFQGNSAPDKSGLPSDRFSAERTGGSVSTLTIQRTQQEDSAVYLCASSRGHLYNEQFFGPGTRLTVL.

The rearrangement joins TRBV20-1 to TRBJ1-6; no clear D. Germline CDR1 DFQATT, CDR2 SNEGSKA (reference sequence). V shed 1 base and J shed 8 bases, with 12 bases lying between them. The length of the CDR3 is 14 residues. CDR3 sequence reads: CSARAGSLDSPLHF. The CDR3, as DNA: TGCAGTGCTAGAGCCGGGAGCTTAGATTCACCCCTCCACTTT.

At least ten counts were recorded for this clone. This chain uses TRBV19 with TRBJ2-7, with a tentative D call TRBD1 (6 bases). Trimming cost V 2 bases and J 1 base, with 12 bases left between them. CDR1 and CDR2 (germline): LNHDA, SQIVND (reference sequence). The CDR3 contains 15 residues. This CDR3 is CASSIRQGSSYEQYF. The CDR3 DNA reads as TGTGCCAGTAGTATAAGGCAGGGGTCATCCTACGAGCAGTACTTC. Filled out from reference TRBV19 and TRBJ2-7, the complete variable domain reads DGGITQSPKYLFRKEGQNVTLSCEQNLNHDAMYWYRQDPGQGLRLIYYSQIVNDFQKGDIAEGYSVSREKKESFPLTVTSAQKNPTAFYLCASSIRQGSSYEQYFGPGTRLTVT.

This clone was seen repeatedly, ten times or more. This chain connects TRBV7-9 to TRBJ2-3; D is ambiguous. Germline CDR1 reads SEHNR; CDR2 reads FQNEAQ (reference sequence). The length of the CDR3 is 15 residues. The V end lost 3 bases, the J end lost 0 bases, and 10 bases lay between the germline ends. CDR3 sequence (DNA): TGTGCCAGCAGCTTTGACGGCCTCAGCACAGATACGCAGTATTTT. This sequence encodes CASSFDGLSTDTQYF. The variable domain in full, completed from reference TRBV7-9 and TRBJ2-3, reads DTGVSQNPRHKITKRGQNVTFRCDPISEHNRLYWYRQTLGQGPEFLTYFQNEAQLEKSRLLSDRFSAERPKGSFSTLEIQRTEQGDSAMYLCASSFDGLSTDTQYFGPGTRLTVL.

Ten or more counts support this clone. The chain carries TRBV12-3 or TRBV12-4 and TRBJ2-3; 9 nucleotides agree with TRBD2. The CDR3 loop spans 18 amino acids. The ends lost 4 bases at V and 4 bases at J; junction bases unmatched: 15. CDR3 sequence: CASSSVFPSRGGPDTQYF. The CDR3 nucleotides are TGTGCCAGCAGTTCAGTATTCCCTTCGCGGGGGGGGCCAGATACGCAGTATTTT.

This clone was seen many times. V is TRBV5-1 and J is TRBJ1-1, with 8 bases fitting TRBD1. The CDR3 covers 14 residues. Trimming took 4 bases from V and 1 from J; bases not matched to a gene: 3. Germline CDR1 is SGHRS and CDR2 is YFSETQ. CDR3 nucleotide sequence: TGCGCCAGCAGCCGCGGACAGGGGAACACTGAAGCTTTCTTT. It specifies CASSRGQGNTEAFF.

This clone came up many times. The chain couples TRBV28 to TRBJ2-5, with TRBD2 matching 11 bases. The germline CDR1 and CDR2 sequences are MDHEN and SYDVKM. CDR3 size: 15 residues. With V trimmed by 7 bases and J by 4 bases, 8 bases remained unmatched. CDR3 protein: CASTRRLAGRETQYF. DNA for the CDR3: TGTGCCAGCACCAGGAGACTAGCGGGGCGAGAGACCCAGTACTTC.

Ten or more counts support this clone. The rearrangement joins TRBV18 to TRBJ2-1; D call uncertain. V was clipped by 6 bases and J by 7 bases, with 10 bases between them. CDR1 and CDR2 from the germline V gene are KGHSH and LQKENI. This CDR3 region has 12 residues. The CDR3 loop reads CASSRDRNEQFF. CDR3 coding DNA: TGTGCCAGCTCCCGAGACCGAAATGAGCAGTTCTTC.

This clone occurred many times. This chain connects TRBV29-1 to TRBJ2-7; D uncertain. The CDR3 is 16 amino acids. Germline assignment: CDR1 SQVTM and CDR2 ANQGSEA. V was trimmed by 2 bases and J by 3 bases, leaving 20 bases between them. The CDR3 loop reads CSVENIVLRSIYEQYF. As DNA, the CDR3 is TGCAGCGTTGAAAATATCGTCCTGAGGAGTATCTACGAGCAGTACTTC.

In its sample, this clone ranks as medium-sized. The chain uses TRBV28 and TRBJ1-2, with 9 nucleotides matching TRBD1. From germline, CDR1 is MDHEN and CDR2 SYDVKM. The V segment lost 6 bases and the J segment 8 bases; nucleotides outside the gene matches: 10. The CDR3 runs to 14 residues. The CDR3 bases are TGTGCCAGCAGCACGACAGGGGGTATGAGCGGCTACACCTTC. Translating gives CASSTTGGMSGYTF.

This clone is medium-sized (0.01 to 0.1%). The gene calls are TRBV6-1 and TRBJ1-2; perhaps TRBD1 as D (5 bases). The V gene lost 5 bases and the J gene lost 7 bases, with 23 bases spanning the gap. Germline CDR1 MNHNS, CDR2 SASEGT. CDR3 size: 16 residues. The CDR3 region is CASSLHPGRTEVGYTF. The DNA for the CDR3 is TGTGCCAGCAGTTTACATCCGGGACGGACTGAGGTTGGCTACACCTTC.

This clone was counted a single time. The gene calls are TRBV20-1 and TRBJ2-7, with 11 bases aligning to TRBD1. There are 15 residues in the CDR3. V lost 1 base, J lost 0 bases, and 2 bases stayed unmatched. In germline, CDR1 is DFQATT, CDR2 SNEGSKA (reference sequence). The CDR3, as DNA: TGCAGTGCTAGAGGAGGGACAGGGGGCTCCTACGAGCAGTACTTC. It codes for CSARGGTGGSYEQYF.

There are a few counts of this clone. The chain couples TRBV12-3 or TRBV12-4 to TRBJ2-5; 16 bases align to TRBD2. The J segment lost 8 bases and the V segment lost 6 bases, leaving 12 bases of the junction unmatched. The CDR3 contains 17 residues. DNA for the CDR3: TGTGCCAGCAGCGATCCGGGACTAGCGGGGGGGCGAGATACCCAGTACTTC. Encoded protein: CASSDPGLAGGRDTQYF.

For this clone: The germline gene is not matched at one end of the junction; a read error may be the cause. This sample includes further DNA sequences coding for the same CDR3. The CDR3 loop is CASSQDSPRGARNEQFF. The DNA for the CDR3 is TGTGCCAGCAGCCAAGATAGCCCCCGGGGAGCGCGGAATGAACAGTTCTTC. This rearrangement joins TRBV4-2 to TRBJ2-1, with D possibly matching TRBD2 (5 bases). The CDR3 is 17 amino acids. Germline V gene data show CDR1 as LGHNA and CDR2 as YNFKEQ.

The chain links TRBV6-1 to TRBJ2-1, with 7 bases that match TRBD2. J was trimmed by 6 bases and V by 7 bases; bases with no gene match: 12. Germline loops: CDR1 MNHNS, CDR2 SASEGT. The CDR3 consists of 15 residues. This CDR3 reads CASNHRTSGINEQFF. Here the CDR3 DNA reads TGTGCCAGCAATCATCGGACTAGTGGTATCAATGAGCAGTTCTTC.

This clone was observed a few times. The genes are TRBV12-3 or TRBV12-4 and TRBJ2-2; the match to TRBD2 covers 9 bases. The CDR3 is made up of 17 amino acids. CDR3 nucleotide sequence: TGTGCGACAAAAACGACTAGCGGAGAGGGGAACACCGGGGAGCTGTTTTTT. Amino acid sequence: CATKTTSGEGNTGELFF.

The rearrangement uses TRBV28 and TRBJ2-7; 9 nucleotides align to TRBD1. Germline CDR1 and CDR2: MDHEN and SYDVKM. This CDR3 region has 15 residues. The ends lost 1 base at V and 5 bases at J; junction bases unmatched: 6. The CDR3, as DNA: TGTGCCAGCAGTTTATTGACAGGGGGAAGGAACGAGCAGTACTTC. Protein: CASSLLTGGRNEQYF.

Only a few counts were recorded for this clone. The chain couples TRBV12-3 or TRBV12-4 to TRBJ2-1; TRBD2 is a possible D gene (5 bases). The CDR3 contains 14 residues. V lost 5 bases and J 3 bases, leaving 11 bases between the germline ends. CDR3 amino acids: CASSRRELYNEQFF. The CDR3 nucleotides are TGTGCCAGCAGTAGACGGGAACTCTACAATGAGCAGTTCTTC.

The chain combines TRBV20-1 with TRBJ2-5, with 8 nucleotides matching TRBD1. The CDR3 spans 12 residues. From germline, CDR1 is DFQATT and CDR2 SNEGSKA (reference sequence). V shed 5 bases and J 5 bases; nucleotides not matched to a gene: 4. The CDR3 here is CSAWTGWETQYF. The CDR3 DNA reads TGCAGTGCTTGGACAGGGTGGGAGACCCAGTACTTC.

This clone was seen repeatedly, ten times or more. The V gene is TRBV27, the J gene TRBJ1-6; unclear D gene. The CDR3 totals 14 residues. The V end lost 6 bases, the J end lost 9 bases, and 15 bases lay between the germline ends. Germline V lookup: CDR1 MNHEY, CDR2 SMNVEV (reference sequence). The CDR3 sequence: CASSLPSITSPLHF. For the CDR3, the DNA is TGTGCCAGCAGCCTCCCCAGTATTACTTCACCCCTCCACTTT.

The rearrangement uses TRBV20-1 and TRBJ1-5, with D hard to call. The CDR3 is 13 residues long. V lost 0 bases, J lost 9 bases, and 12 bases lay in between. Germline V gene data show CDR1 as DFQATT and CDR2 as SNEGSKA (reference sequence). The DNA for the CDR3 is TGCAGTGCTAGAGATCGCGTGCAGACGCCCCAGCATTTT. Its protein is CSARDRVQTPQHF.